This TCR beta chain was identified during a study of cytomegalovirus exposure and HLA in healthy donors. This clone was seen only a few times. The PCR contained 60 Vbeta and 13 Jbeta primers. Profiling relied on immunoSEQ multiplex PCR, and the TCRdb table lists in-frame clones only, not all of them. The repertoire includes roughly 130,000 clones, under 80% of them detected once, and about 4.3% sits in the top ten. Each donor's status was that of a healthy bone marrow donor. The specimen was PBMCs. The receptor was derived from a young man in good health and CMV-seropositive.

The CDR3 coding sequence is TGTGCCAGCAGCTTATTTGTTAGCTCTGGGGCCAACGTCCTGACTTTC. This gives the protein CASSLFVSSGANVLTF. This rearrangement joins TRBV7-8 to TRBJ2-6; D is unclear. The CDR3 length is 16 residues. CDR1 and CDR2 (germline): SGHVS, FQNEAQ. Trimming took off 2 bases at V and 0 bases at J, with 8 bases between the two ends.